The clone carrying this T cell receptor beta chain was counted between two and nine times. Its cognate antigen is unknown. This sample was included in a study of CD8 T cells in ankylosing spondylitis. Study findings and constraints: In ankylosing spondylitis blood, a motif of about 8 highly homologous TCR beta variants appeared characteristic.

By quantitative 5'-RACE with molecular barcodes, the TCR beta libraries were made. TCRdb itself ran the 5' RACE reads through MiXCR, one entry per CDR3 protein. The sample carries under 200,000 distinct CDR3 sequences, around 8.9% recorded once. This CDR3 spans 13 amino acids. This sequence joins TRBV21-1 and TRBJ1-5; the D call in the table, TRBD1, was not verified against the DNA. TRBV21-1 is annotated as a pseudogene. The TCR sequence derives from a female donor with ankylosing spondylitis or in good health (not recorded which). Specimen: blood, either unsorted or a sorted T cell fraction (not recorded which). CDR3 sequence (DNA): TGTGCCAGCACTAGACAGCAGAATCAGCCCCAGCATTTT. It specifies CASTRQQNQPQHF.